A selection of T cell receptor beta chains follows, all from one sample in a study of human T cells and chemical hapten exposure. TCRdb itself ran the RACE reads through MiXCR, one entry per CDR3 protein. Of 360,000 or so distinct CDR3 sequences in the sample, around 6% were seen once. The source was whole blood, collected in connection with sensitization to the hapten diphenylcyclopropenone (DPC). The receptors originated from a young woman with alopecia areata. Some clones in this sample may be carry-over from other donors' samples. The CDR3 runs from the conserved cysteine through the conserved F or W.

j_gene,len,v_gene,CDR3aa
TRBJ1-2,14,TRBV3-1,CASSQGVGGDGYTF
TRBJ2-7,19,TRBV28,CASSSPPGTSGGHSYEQYF
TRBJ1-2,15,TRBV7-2,CASSLEPGRLDGYTF
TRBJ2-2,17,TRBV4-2,CASSQRGLVDFAGELFF
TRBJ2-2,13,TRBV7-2,CASKPPNTGELFF
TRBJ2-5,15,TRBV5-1,CASSLELAGAETQYF
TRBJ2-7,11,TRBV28,CASRGVDEQYF
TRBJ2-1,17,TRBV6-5,CASSALAGGSSYNEQFF
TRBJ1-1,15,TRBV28,CASSLPGGTNTEAFF
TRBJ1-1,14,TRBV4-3,CASSRHRSNTEAFF
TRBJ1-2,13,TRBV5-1,CASSFWDDYGYTF
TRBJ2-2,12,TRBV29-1,CSVAGESGELFF
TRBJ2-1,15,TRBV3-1,CASSQGTSGAAEQFF
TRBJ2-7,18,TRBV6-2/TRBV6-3,CASSEYPGQAESPYEQYF
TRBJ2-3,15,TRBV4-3,CASSQVAGGADTQYF
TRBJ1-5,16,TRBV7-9,CASSEGTAERDQPQHF
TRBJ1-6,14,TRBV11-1,CASSSRGNNSPLHF
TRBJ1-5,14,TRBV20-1,CSAFPGQQAQPQHF
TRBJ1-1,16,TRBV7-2,CASSTGQGQVPGEAFF
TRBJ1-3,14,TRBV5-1,CASSPGQGRDTIYF
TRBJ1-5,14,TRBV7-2,CASSLGRSNQPQHF
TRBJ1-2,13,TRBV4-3,CASSQELAAGYTF
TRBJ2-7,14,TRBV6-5,CASSYSIWGYEQYF
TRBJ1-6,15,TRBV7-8,CASSLGGAKNSPLHF
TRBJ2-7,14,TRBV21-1,CASSKEAEYYEQYF
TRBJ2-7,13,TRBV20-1,CSARGGGGYEQYF
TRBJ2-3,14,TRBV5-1,CASSGQGLTDTQYF
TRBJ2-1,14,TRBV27,CASSLSHSAQEQFF
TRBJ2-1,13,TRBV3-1,CASSQVRGPEQFF
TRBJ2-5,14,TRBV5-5,CASSTGQGPETQYF
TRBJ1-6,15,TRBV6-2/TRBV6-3,CASSPDSLRGSPLHF
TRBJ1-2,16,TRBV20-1,CSAREAGSGYDYGYTF
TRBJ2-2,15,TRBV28,CASSSADRITGELFF
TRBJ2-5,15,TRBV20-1,CSARDGQGGQETQYF
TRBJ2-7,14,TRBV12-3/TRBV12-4,CASTRTGFGDEQYF